Sequencing of this TCR beta chain was carried out in a study of T cells in Graves' hyperthyroidism and ophthalmopathy. This clonotype has ten or more counts. Its antigen is undetermined. RNA transcripts served as the template for amplifying TCR beta CDR3 regions. Researchers ran a first-round RT-PCR on the TCR CDR3 using the HTBI primer set. TCRdb reanalysed the multiplex PCR reads using MiXCR and keeps one entry per CDR3 protein. The sample includes around 600,000 distinct CDR3 sequences, roughly 15% of them seen just once. Enrolled ophthalmopathy patients presented with a Clinical Activity Score of at least 3, a NOSPECS grade of at least 4, and disease duration under 3 months. In making diagnoses, clinical symptoms, serum thyroxine and TRAb, thyroid ultrasound and orbital computed tomography were all used. Regarding the study as a whole: Most thyroid-expanded clonotypes above 0.001 were also found in blood.

The V and J ends lost 3 bases and 0 bases respectively, with 9 bases between them. The CDR3 spans 16 residues. Germline CDR1 and CDR2: MDHEN and SYDVKM. The chain combines TRBV28 with TRBJ2-6; D is unclear. What was sequenced was blood. The TCR comes from a woman between 50 and 59 years old with Graves' ophthalmopathy. CDR3 loop: CASSLVGPSGANVLTF. The CDR3 DNA follows: TGTGCCAGCAGTTTGGTTGGGCCCTCTGGGGCCAACGTCCTGACTTTC.